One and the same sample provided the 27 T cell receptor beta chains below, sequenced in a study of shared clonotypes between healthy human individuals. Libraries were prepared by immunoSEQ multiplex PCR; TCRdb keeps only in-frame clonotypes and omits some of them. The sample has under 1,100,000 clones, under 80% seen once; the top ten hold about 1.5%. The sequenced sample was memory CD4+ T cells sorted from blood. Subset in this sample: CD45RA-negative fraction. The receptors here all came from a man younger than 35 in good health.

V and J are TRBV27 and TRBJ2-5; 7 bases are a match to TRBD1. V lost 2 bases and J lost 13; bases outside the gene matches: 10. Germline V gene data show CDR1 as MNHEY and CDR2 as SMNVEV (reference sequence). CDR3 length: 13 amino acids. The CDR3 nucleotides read TGTGCCAGCAGTTTAGCGGACAGGCGACGTTGGTACTTC. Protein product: CASSLADRRRWYF.

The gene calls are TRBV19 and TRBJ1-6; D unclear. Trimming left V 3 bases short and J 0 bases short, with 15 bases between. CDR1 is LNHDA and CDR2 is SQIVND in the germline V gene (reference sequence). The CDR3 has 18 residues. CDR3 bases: TGTGCCAGTAGTATTGATGGCAGCCCAAGCTCCTATAATTCACCCCTCCACTTT. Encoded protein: CASSIDGSPSSYNSPLHF.

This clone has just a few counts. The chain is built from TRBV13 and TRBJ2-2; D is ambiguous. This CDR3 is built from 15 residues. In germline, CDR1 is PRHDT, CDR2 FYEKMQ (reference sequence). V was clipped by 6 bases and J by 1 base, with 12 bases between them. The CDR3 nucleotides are TGTGCCAGCAGGCCTCCGGGTCAGAACACCGGGGAGCTGTTTTTT. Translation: CASRPPGQNTGELFF. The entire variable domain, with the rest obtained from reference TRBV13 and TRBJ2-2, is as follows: AAGVIQSPRHLIKEKRETATLKCYPIPRHDTVYWYQQGPGQDPQFLISFYEKMQSDKGSIPDRFSAQQFSDYHSELNMSSLELGDSALYFCASRPPGQNTGELFFGEGSRLTVL.

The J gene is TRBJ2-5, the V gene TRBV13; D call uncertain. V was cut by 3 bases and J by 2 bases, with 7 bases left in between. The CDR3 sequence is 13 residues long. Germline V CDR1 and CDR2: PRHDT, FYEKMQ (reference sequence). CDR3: CASSLGRQETQYF. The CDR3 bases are TGTGCCAGCAGCTTGGGCAGGCAAGAGACCCAGTACTTC.

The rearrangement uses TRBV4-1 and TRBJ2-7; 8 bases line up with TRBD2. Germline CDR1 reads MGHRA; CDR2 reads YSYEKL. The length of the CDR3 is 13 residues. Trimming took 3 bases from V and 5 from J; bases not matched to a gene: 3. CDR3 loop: CASSQPGGDEQYF. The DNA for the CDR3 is TGCGCCAGCAGCCAGCCGGGAGGGGACGAGCAGTACTTC.

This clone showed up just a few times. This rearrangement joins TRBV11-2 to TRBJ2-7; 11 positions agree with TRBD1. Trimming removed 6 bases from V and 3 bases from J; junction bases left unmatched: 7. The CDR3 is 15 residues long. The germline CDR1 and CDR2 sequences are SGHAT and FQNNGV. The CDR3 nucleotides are TGTGCCAGCAGTCAAGGACAGGGGGCGTACTACGAGCAGTACTTC. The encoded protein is CASSQGQGAYYEQYF.

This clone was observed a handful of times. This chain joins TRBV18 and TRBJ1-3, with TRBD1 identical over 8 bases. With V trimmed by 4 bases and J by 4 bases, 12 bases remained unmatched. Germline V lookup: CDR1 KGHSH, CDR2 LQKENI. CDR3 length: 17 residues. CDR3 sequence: CASSLKTDRVGGNTIYF. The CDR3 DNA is TGTGCCAGCTCACTAAAGACGGACAGGGTCGGAGGAAACACCATATATTTT. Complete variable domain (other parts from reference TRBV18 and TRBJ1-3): NAGVMQNPRHLVRRRGQEARLRCSPMKGHSHVYWYRQLPEEGLKFMVYLQKENIIDESGMPKERFSAEFPKEGPSILRIQQVVRGDSAAYFCASSLKTDRVGGNTIYFGEGSWLTVV.

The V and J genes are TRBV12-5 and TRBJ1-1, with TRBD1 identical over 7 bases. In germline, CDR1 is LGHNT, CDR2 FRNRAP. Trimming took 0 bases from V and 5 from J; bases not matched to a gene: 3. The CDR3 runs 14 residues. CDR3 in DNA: TGTGCTAGTGGTTTGGTACGGACAGGTACTGAAGCTTTCTTT. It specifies CASGLVRTGTEAFF.

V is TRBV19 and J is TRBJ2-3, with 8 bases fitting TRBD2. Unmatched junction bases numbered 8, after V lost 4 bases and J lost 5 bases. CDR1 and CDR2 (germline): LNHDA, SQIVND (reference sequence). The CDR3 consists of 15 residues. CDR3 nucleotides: TGTGCCAGTAGTAAACGGGAGGGCCCGAGAGATACGCAGTATTTT. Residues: CASSKREGPRDTQYF.

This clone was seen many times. CDR3 bases: TGTGCCAGCAGTTACGGGGACCATCAGCCCCAGCATTTT. This translates into CASSYGDHQPQHF. This chain joins TRBV6-5 and TRBJ1-5; a possible D gene is TRBD1 (5 bases). Trimming cost V 2 bases and J 5 bases, with 7 bases left between them. The germline V gene encodes CDR1 MNHEY and CDR2 SVGAGI. CDR3 length: 13 amino acids.

The CDR3 DNA sequence: TGTGCCATCAGTGAGTCAAGGGGGCGGGGATACGAGCAGTACTTC. Amino acid sequence: CAISESRGRGYEQYF. J is TRBJ2-7 and V is TRBV10-3; a possible D gene is TRBD1 (7 bases). The length of the CDR3 is 15 residues. Trimming took off 0 bases at V and 4 bases at J, with 13 bases between the two ends. CDR1 and CDR2 (germline): ENHRY, SYGVKD.

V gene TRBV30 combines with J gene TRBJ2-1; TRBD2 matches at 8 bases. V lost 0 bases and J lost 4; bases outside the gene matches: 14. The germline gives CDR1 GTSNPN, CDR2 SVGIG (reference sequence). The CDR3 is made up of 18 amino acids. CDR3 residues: CAWSVPPTTSGFYNEQFF. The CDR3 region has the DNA TGTGCCTGGAGTGTACCTCCCACTACTAGCGGTTTTTACAATGAGCAGTTCTTC.

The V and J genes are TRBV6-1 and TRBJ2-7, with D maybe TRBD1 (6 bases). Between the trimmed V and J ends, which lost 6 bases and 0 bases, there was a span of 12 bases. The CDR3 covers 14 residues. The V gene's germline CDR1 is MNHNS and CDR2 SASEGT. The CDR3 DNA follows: TGTGCCAGCAGAGTCGGACAGAACTCCTACGAGCAGTACTTC. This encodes CASRVGQNSYEQYF.

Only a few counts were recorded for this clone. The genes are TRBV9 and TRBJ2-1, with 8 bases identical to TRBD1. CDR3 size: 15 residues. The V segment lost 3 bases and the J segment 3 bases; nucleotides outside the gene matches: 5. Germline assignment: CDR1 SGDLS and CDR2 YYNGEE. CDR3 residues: CASSGTGSFYNEQFF. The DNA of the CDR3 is TGTGCCAGCAGCGGGACAGGGTCTTTCTACAATGAGCAGTTCTTC.

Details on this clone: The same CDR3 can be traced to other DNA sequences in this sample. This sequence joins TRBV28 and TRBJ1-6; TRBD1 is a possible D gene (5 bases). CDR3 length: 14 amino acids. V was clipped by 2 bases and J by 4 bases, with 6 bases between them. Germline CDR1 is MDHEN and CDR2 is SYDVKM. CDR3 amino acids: CASSLGGYNSPLHF. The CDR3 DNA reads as TGTGCCAGCAGTTTAGGGGGATATAATTCACCCCTCCACTTT.

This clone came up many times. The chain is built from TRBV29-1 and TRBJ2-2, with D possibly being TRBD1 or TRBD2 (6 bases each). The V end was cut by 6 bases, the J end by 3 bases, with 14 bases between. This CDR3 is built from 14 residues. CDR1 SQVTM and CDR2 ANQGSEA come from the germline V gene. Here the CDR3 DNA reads TGCAGCGTCCAAAAGGGGGGAGACACCGGGGAGCTGTTTTTT. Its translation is CSVQKGGDTGELFF.

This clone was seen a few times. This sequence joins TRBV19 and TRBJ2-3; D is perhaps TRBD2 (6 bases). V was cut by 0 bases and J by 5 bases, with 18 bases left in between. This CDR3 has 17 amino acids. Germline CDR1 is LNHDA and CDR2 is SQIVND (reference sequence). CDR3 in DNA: TGTGCCAGTAGTATAGATCGTGCCGGCACCGGGGGAGATACGCAGTATTTT. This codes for CASSIDRAGTGGDTQYF. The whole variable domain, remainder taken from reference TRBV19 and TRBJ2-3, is DGGITQSPKYLFRKEGQNVTLSCEQNLNHDAMYWYRQDPGQGLRLIYYSQIVNDFQKGDIAEGYSVSREKKESFPLTVTSAQKNPTAFYLCASSIDRAGTGGDTQYFGPGTRLTVL.

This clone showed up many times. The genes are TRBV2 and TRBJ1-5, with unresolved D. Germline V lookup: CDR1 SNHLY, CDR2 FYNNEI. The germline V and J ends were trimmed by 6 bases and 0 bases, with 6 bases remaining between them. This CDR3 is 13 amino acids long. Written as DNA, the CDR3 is TGTGCCAGCAGCGTGAATAGCAATCAGCCCCAGCATTTT. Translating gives CASSVNSNQPQHF.

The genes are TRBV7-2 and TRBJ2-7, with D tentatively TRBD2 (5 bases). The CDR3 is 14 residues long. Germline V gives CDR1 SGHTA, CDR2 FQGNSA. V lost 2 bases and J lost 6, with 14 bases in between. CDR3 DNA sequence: TGTGCCAGCAGCTTAAGGGTCATCAGCGGCGAGCAGTACTTC. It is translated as CASSLRVISGEQYF.

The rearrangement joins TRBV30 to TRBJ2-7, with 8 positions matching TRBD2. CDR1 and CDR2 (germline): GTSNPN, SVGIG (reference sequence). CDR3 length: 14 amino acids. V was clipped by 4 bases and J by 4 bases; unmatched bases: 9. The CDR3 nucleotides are TGTGCCTGGACCCGGGGGGGGATTGTTTACGAGCAGTACTTC. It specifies CAWTRGGIVYEQYF.

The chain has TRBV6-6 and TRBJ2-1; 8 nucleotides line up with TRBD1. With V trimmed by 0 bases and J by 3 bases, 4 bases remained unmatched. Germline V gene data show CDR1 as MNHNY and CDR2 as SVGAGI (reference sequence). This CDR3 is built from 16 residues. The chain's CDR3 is CASSYSPGTGYNEQFF. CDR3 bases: TGTGCCAGCAGTTACTCCCCCGGGACAGGCTACAATGAGCAGTTCTTC.

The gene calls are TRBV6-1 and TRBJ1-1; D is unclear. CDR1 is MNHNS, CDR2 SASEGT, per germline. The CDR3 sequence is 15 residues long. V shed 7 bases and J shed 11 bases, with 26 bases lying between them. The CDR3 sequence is CASTLSSVPDSEAFF. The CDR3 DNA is TGTGCCAGCACCTTAAGTTCGGTTCCAGATTCGGAGGCTTTCTTT.

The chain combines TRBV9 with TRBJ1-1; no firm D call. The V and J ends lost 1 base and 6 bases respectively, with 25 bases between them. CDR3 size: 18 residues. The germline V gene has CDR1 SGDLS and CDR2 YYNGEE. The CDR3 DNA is TGTGCCAGCAGCGTACGACCCGTAAGCCCTCGGGTTGGCGCTGAAGCTTTCTTT. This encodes CASSVRPVSPRVGAEAFF.

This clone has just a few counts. The CDR3 DNA reads TGTGCCAGCAGCTTCGGGGGAAGGACAGGGGGCAAAGGTAGCAATCAGCCCCAGCATTTT. Translated: CASSFGGRTGGKGSNQPQHF. The chain combines TRBV7-8 with TRBJ1-5; TRBD1 aligns across 11 bases. J lost 0 bases, V lost 3 bases, and 13 bases had no gene match. CDR1 SGHVS and CDR2 FQNEAQ come from the germline V gene. The CDR3 runs 20 residues.

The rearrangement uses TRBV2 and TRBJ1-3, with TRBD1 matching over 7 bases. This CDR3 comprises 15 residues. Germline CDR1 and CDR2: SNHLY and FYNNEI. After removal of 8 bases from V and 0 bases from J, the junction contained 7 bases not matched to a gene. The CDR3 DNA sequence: TGTGCCAGCGGCAGCAGGGGGGGCTCTGGAAACACCATATATTTT. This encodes CASGSRGGSGNTIYF. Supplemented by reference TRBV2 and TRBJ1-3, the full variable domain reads EPEVTQTPSHQVTQMGQEVILRCVPISNHLYFYWYRQILGQKVEFLVSFYNNEISEKSEIFDDQFSVERPDGSNFTLKIRSTKLEDSAMYFCASGSRGGSGNTIYFGEGSWLTVV.

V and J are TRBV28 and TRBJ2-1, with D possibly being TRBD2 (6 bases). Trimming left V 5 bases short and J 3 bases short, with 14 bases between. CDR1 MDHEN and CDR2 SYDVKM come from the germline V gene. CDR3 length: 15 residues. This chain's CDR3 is CASSRAGTGYNEQFF. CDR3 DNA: TGTGCCAGCAGTAGGGCGGGGACGGGCTACAATGAGCAGTTCTTC.

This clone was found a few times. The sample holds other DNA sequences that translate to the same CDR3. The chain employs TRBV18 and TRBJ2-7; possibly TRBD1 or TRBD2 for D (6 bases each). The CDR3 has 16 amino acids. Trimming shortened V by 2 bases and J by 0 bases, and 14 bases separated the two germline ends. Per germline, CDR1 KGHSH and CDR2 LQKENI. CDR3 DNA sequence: TGTGCCAGCTCACCAGGAGGGACAACAAGCTCCTACGAGCAGTACTTC. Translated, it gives CASSPGGTTSSYEQYF.